Each of the 29 T cell receptor beta chains below was sequenced from the same sample in a study of monozygotic twins with inflammatory bowel disease. TCRdb re-called the 5' RACE reads, yielding one record per CDR3 amino acid sequence without DNA. Its table records under 150,000 distinct CDR3 sequences. Sequencing was performed on blood. The receptors stem from a human donor with ulcerative colitis or Crohn's disease, or a healthy co-twin of an affected twin (not recorded which).

The J gene is TRBJ2-1, the V gene TRBV19. The CDR3 sequence is 12 residues long. The germline gives CDR1 LNHDA, CDR2 SQIVND (reference sequence). CDR3: CASSIAGWQQFF.

The chain joins TRBV7-2 to TRBJ2-5; TCRdb outputs TRBD2, but without DNA this stays unchecked. The germline V gene encodes CDR1 SGHTA and CDR2 FQGNSA. The CDR3 sequence is 14 residues long. The CDR3 reads CASSSTGRGETQYF.

This chain connects TRBV12-3 or TRBV12-4 to TRBJ2-3. The CDR3 runs to 13 residues. The CDR3 spells CASRIDSTDTQYF.

The chain has TRBV20-1 and TRBJ2-3; as DNA is missing, the TRBD2 call by TCRdb cannot be tested. Germline CDR1 DFQATT, CDR2 SNEGSKA (reference sequence). CDR3 size: 17 residues. The chain's CDR3 is CSHEDLAGYALGDTQYF.

The chain uses TRBV7-9 and TRBJ1-2; no DNA is available, so the TRBD1 call from TCRdb remains unchecked. The CDR3 is made up of 16 amino acids. Per the germline V gene, CDR1 is SEHNR and CDR2 is FQNEAQ (reference sequence). The CDR3 sequence is CASSSDRESRIYGYTF. The whole variable domain, filled in from reference TRBV7-9 and TRBJ1-2, reads DTGVSQNPRHKITKRGQNVTFRCDPISEHNRLYWYRQTLGQGPEFLTYFQNEAQLEKSRLLSDRFSAERPKGSFSTLEIQRTEQGDSAMYLCASSSDRESRIYGYTFGSGTRLTVV.

The chain has TRBV6-1 and TRBJ1-5. CDR1 and CDR2 (germline): MNHNS, SASEGT. The CDR3 extends over 16 amino acids. The CDR3 protein is CASRMGQSGGNQPQHF.

The chain joins TRBV24-1 to TRBJ2-5. The CDR3 is made up of 14 amino acids. Looked up from germline, CDR1 is KGHDR and CDR2 is SFDVKD. The CDR3 region is CATSAGQESETQYF.

The V call is TRBV4-3, the J call TRBJ1-4; TCRdb gives TRBD1 as the D gene, but with no DNA this cannot be confirmed. The germline V gene has CDR1 LGHNA and CDR2 YSLEER. The CDR3 consists of 15 residues. Here the CDR3 reads CASSLGTGVVEKLFF.

The chain has TRBV2 and TRBJ2-3; the TCRdb call, TRBD2, lacks DNA for checking. This CDR3 has 15 amino acids. CDR1 and CDR2 from the germline V gene are SNHLY and FYNNEI. The CDR3 protein is CASNLGGFSTDTQYF. Based on the CDR3 plus reference TRBV2 and TRBJ2-3, the full variable domain is EPEVTQTPSHQVTQMGQEVILRCVPISNHLYFYWYRQILGQKVEFLVSFYNNEISEKSEIFDDQFSVERPDGSNFTLKIRSTKLEDSAMYFCASNLGGFSTDTQYFGPGTRLTVL.

This chain joins TRBV5-1 and TRBJ2-3; as DNA is missing, the TRBD1 call by TCRdb cannot be tested. Looked up from germline, CDR1 is SGHRS and CDR2 is YFSETQ. CDR3 length: 16 amino acids. The CDR3 here is CASSQTGAFRADTQYF.

The J gene is TRBJ1-4, the V gene TRBV4-1. Germline CDR1 reads MGHRA; CDR2 reads YSYEKL. The CDR3 sequence is 16 residues long. CDR3 region: CASSQVAGGTNEKLFF.

The rearrangement joins TRBV28 to TRBJ2-1; TCRdb lists TRBD1, though no DNA is available to test this call. The CDR3 consists of 17 residues. Germline V gene lookup returns CDR1 MDHEN and CDR2 SYDVKM. CDR3 sequence: CASRRHPGTGAYNEQFF.

The CDR3 is CSALDPTGLNQPQHF. This sequence joins TRBV20-1 and TRBJ1-5. Germline CDR1 DFQATT, CDR2 SNEGSKA (reference sequence). The CDR3 runs to 15 residues.

V usage is TRBV29-1 and J usage is TRBJ1-5. This CDR3 is built from 14 residues. Germline CDR1 reads SQVTM; CDR2 reads ANQGSEA. This CDR3 reads CSVSVTWGNQPQHF.

The chain is built from TRBV24-1 and TRBJ2-7; TCRdb's D call, TRBD1, is unchecked because there is no DNA. Germline V gene lookup returns CDR1 KGHDR and CDR2 SFDVKD. The CDR3 covers 13 residues. The CDR3: CATSDGAAYEQYF.

The chain carries TRBV12-5 and TRBJ1-5. The CDR3 is 13 residues long. Germline CDR1 reads LGHNT; CDR2 reads FRNRAP. CDR3 sequence: CASGLSSHQPQHF.

The chain carries TRBV18 and TRBJ2-7; TCRdb returns TRBD1, unconfirmable since there is no DNA. This CDR3 comprises 16 residues. The germline gives CDR1 KGHSH, CDR2 LQKENI. Here the CDR3 reads CASSPMGGWISYEQYF.

CDR3: CSVAIAVYNEQFF. This chain connects TRBV20-1 to TRBJ2-1; the D gene TCRdb calls, TRBD2, cannot be checked with no DNA. This CDR3 comprises 13 residues. Looked up from germline, CDR1 is DFQATT and CDR2 is SNEGSKA (reference sequence).

This chain connects TRBV18 to TRBJ2-1; TCRdb reports TRBD1, a call that lacks DNA to check it against. CDR3 length equals 15 residues. CDR1 and CDR2 (germline): KGHSH, LQKENI. CDR3 region: CASSPTGGIVNEQFF.

The J gene is TRBJ2-5, the V gene TRBV12-3 or TRBV12-4; the TCRdb D gene call, TRBD2, has no DNA to confirm it. The CDR3 sequence is 14 residues long. The CDR3: CASSGTSEKETQYF.

The V gene is TRBV5-4, the J gene TRBJ1-4; TCRdb outputs TRBD1, but without DNA this stays unchecked. The CDR3 runs 14 residues. The germline V gene encodes CDR1 SGHNT and CDR2 YYREEE (reference sequence). The CDR3 sequence is CASSLQGMDEKLFF. The full variable domain, with the rest looked up from reference TRBV5-4 and TRBJ1-4, is ETGVTQSPTHLIKTRGQQVTLRCSSQSGHNTVSWYQQALGQGPQFIFQYYREEENGRGNFPPRFSGLQFPNYSSELNVNALELDDSALYLCASSLQGMDEKLFFGSGTQLSVL.

This chain uses TRBV27 with TRBJ1-5. Germline V CDR1 and CDR2: MNHEY, SMNVEV (reference sequence). The CDR3 consists of 17 residues. CDR3 residues: CASSPLGGRGINQPQHF.

This chain uses TRBV18 with TRBJ2-5; TCRdb gives TRBD1 as the D gene, but with no DNA this cannot be confirmed. Looked up from germline, CDR1 is KGHSH and CDR2 is LQKENI. This CDR3 has 15 residues. Here the CDR3 reads CASSLSTGLQETQYF.

The chain is built from TRBV4-1 and TRBJ2-2; there is no DNA to check the TCRdb D call of TRBD2. The length of the CDR3 is 19 residues. Looked up from germline, CDR1 is MGHRA and CDR2 is YSYEKL. The CDR3 here is CASSQNPSSSGGNTGELFF.

This chain links TRBV25-1 with TRBJ2-4; the TCRdb call, TRBD2, lacks DNA for checking. The germline gives CDR1 MGHDK, CDR2 SYGVNS. The CDR3 loop spans 14 amino acids. CDR3 residues: CASSERDEKNIQYF.

The rearrangement uses TRBV5-6 and TRBJ2-1. Looked up from germline, CDR1 is SGHDT and CDR2 is YYEEEE. The CDR3 runs to 12 residues. The CDR3 region is CASSLAGDEQFF.

The chain joins TRBV7-9 to TRBJ2-7. The CDR3 totals 12 residues. Germline CDR1 reads SEHNR; CDR2 reads FQNEAQ (reference sequence). The CDR3: CASSPTTYEQYF.

The V and J genes are TRBV6-5 and TRBJ2-7; no DNA is available, so the TRBD2 call from TCRdb remains unchecked. CDR3 length: 17 residues. CDR1 is MNHEY and CDR2 is SVGAGI in the germline V gene. This chain's CDR3 is CASSYSKGSKRPYEQYF.

The chain joins TRBV5-5 to TRBJ1-3. CDR1 SGHKS and CDR2 YYEKEE come from the germline V gene (reference sequence). CDR3 length: 17 amino acids. The chain's CDR3 is CASSLLFGEFSGNTIYF.